This T cell receptor beta chain was profiled in a study of technical replicates of blood from several donors. The length of the CDR3 is 15 residues. V lost 3 bases and J lost 6; bases outside the gene matches: 9. Per germline, CDR1 SGHDT and CDR2 YYEEEE. The data were produced by immunoSEQ multiplex PCR, yet TCRdb's version contains in-frame clones alone and is incomplete. The data show tens of thousands of clones, around 97% seen once. J is TRBJ2-1 and V is TRBV5-6; 7 nucleotides agree with TRBD1. The receptor was isolated from a human donor in good health. Sample: T cells isolated from PBMCs. CDR3 sequence reads: CASSSYDRDANEQFF. DNA for the CDR3: TGTGCCAGCAGCTCCTATGACAGGGATGCCAATGAGCAGTTCTTC. The whole variable domain, filled in from reference TRBV5-6 and TRBJ2-1, reads DAGVTQSPTHLIKTRGQQVTLRCSPKSGHDTVSWYQQALGQGPQFIFQYYEEEERQRGNFPDRFSGHQFPNYSSELNVNALLLGDSALYLCASSSYDRDANEQFFGPGTRLTVL.